These 30 T cell receptor beta chains were all obtained from the same sample, sequenced in a study of T cell responses to AZD1222 COVID-19 vaccine (dated by TCRdb to the early 2020s). Library construction relied on the immunoSEQ multiplex PCR assay. Entries here come from immuneACCESS through TCRdb and include only in-frame sequences with V and J called. Some clones fail to appear in such tables; in the studies checked, an unresolved V gene covers under half of the shortfall, and the cause of the remainder is unknown. The table for this sample lists some 110,000 clones; around 86% of them were counted only once. The biggest ten clones account for 3.3% of the sample. Reading the label with the study, this specimen's time point is: about 28 days (+/-7) after the second vaccine dose. The meaning of the sample's treatment or condition label: meningococcal conjugate vaccine given as trial control. Sequences were derived from peripheral blood, sampled 28 days after the second dose of the MenACWY control vaccine. The receptors were gathered from an adult who received the MenACWY meningococcal vaccine as a control.

DNA for the CDR3: TGTGCCAGCAGTTACTCGGCTACCCGGGACGAGCAGTACTTC. Translating it yields CASSYSATRDEQYF. The chain links TRBV6-5 to TRBJ2-7; the D is unclear. Germline values: CDR1 MNHEY, CDR2 SVGAGI. The CDR3 is made up of 14 amino acids. V was shortened by 0 bases and J by 5 bases, with 11 bases between the two germline ends.

Only one count was recorded for this clone. The V and J genes are TRBV5-6 and TRBJ1-2; 8 bases match TRBD1. Germline CDR1 SGHDT, CDR2 YYEEEE. The CDR3 length is 14 residues. The V and J ends lost 2 bases and 8 bases, in that order; junction bases with no gene match: 8. As DNA, the CDR3 is TGTGCCAGCAGCTTCCCGGGACAGGTTCTCGGCTACACCTTC. Amino acids: CASSFPGQVLGYTF.

The chain couples TRBV18 to TRBJ1-2, with D perhaps TRBD1 (6 bases). The ends were cut back, 6 bases at V and 2 bases at J, with 13 bases in the middle. This CDR3 has 14 residues. Germline V gene sequence: CDR1 KGHSH, CDR2 LQKENI. The CDR3 region has the DNA TGTGCCAGCTCCCCTGCAGGGGAAAACTATGGCTACACCTTC. Protein: CASSPAGENYGYTF.

The chain couples TRBV19 to TRBJ1-2, with D maybe TRBD1 (6 bases). Per the germline V gene, CDR1 is LNHDA and CDR2 is SQIVND (reference sequence). The length of the CDR3 is 13 residues. The V and J ends lost 3 bases and 3 bases respectively, with 8 bases between them. The CDR3 protein is CASSMDSYYGYTF. The CDR3 region has the DNA TGTGCCAGTAGTATGGACAGCTACTATGGCTACACCTTC.

This clone was observed once. The V and J genes are TRBV6-2 or TRBV6-3 and TRBJ1-1, with D possibly being TRBD1 (6 bases). The CDR3 length is 15 residues. CDR1 and CDR2 (germline): MNHEY, SVGEGT. V shed 4 bases and J shed 2 bases, with 14 bases lying between them. The CDR3 coding sequence is TGTGCCAGCAGTTTCACCGGGGGCGGAAACACTGAAGCTTTCTTT. Encoded protein: CASSFTGGGNTEAFF.

The V and J genes are TRBV5-1 and TRBJ1-1, with D maybe TRBD1 (5 bases). The CDR3 sequence is 16 residues long. The ends were cut back, 0 bases at V and 5 bases at J, with 17 bases in the middle. From germline, CDR1 is SGHRS and CDR2 YFSETQ. The CDR3 DNA reads TGCGCCAGCAGCTTGGGTGGGGGAGATCTGGGTACTGAAGCTTTCTTT. Translated: CASSLGGGDLGTEAFF. The entire variable domain, with the rest obtained from reference TRBV5-1 and TRBJ1-1, is as follows: KAGVTQTPRYLIKTRGQQVTLSCSPISGHRSVSWYQQTPGQGLQFLFEYFSETQRNKGNFPGRFSGRQFSNSRSEMNVSTLELGDSALYLCASSLGGGDLGTEAFFGQGTRLTVV.

The CDR3: CASSPRGRAHMNTEAFF. In nucleotides, the CDR3 is TGCGCCAGCAGCCCCCGAGGCAGGGCCCATATGAACACTGAAGCTTTCTTT. The V gene is TRBV5-1, the J gene TRBJ1-1; perhaps TRBD1 as D (5 bases). This CDR3 region has 17 residues. Germline lookup yields CDR1 SGHRS and CDR2 YFSETQ. Trimming left V 4 bases short and J 0 bases short, with 19 bases between.

The CDR3 spells CASSSRGRHEKLFF. DNA for the CDR3: TGTGCCAGCAGCTCCCGAGGGAGGCATGAAAAACTGTTTTTT. The chain recombines TRBV7-2 with TRBJ1-4; unclear D gene. The germline V gene has CDR1 SGHTA and CDR2 FQGNSA. Trimming took 4 bases from V and 6 from J, leaving 12 bases between them. The CDR3 consists of 14 residues.

In the case of this clone: Germline and junction disagree at one end, which may indicate a read error. The rearrangement uses TRBV12-3 or TRBV12-4 and TRBJ2-7, with a possible D match to TRBD2 (5 bases). The CDR3 is made up of 12 amino acids. CDR3 in amino acids: CASSLGEKMGNF. CDR3 nucleotides: TGTGCCAGCAGTTTAGGGGAGAAAATGGGCAACTTC.

This sequence joins TRBV14 and TRBJ1-6, with a tentative D call TRBD1 (6 bases). Germline assignment: CDR1 SGHDN and CDR2 FVKESK. This CDR3 is built from 17 residues. V lost 0 bases and J lost 7, with 16 bases in between. Written as DNA, the CDR3 is TGTGCCAGCAGCCAAGATCGCGGACAGCGGGGCAATTCACCCCTCCACTTT. This codes for CASSQDRGQRGNSPLHF. The variable domain in full, with the rest retrieved from reference TRBV14 and TRBJ1-6, is EAGVTQFPSHSVIEKGQTVTLRCDPISGHDNLYWYRRVMGKEIKFLLHFVKESKQDESGMPNNRFLAERTGGTYSTLKVQPAELEDSGVYFCASSQDRGQRGNSPLHFGNGTRLTVT.

The rearrangement links TRBV2 to TRBJ2-3; possibly TRBD1 for D (6 bases). Germline V gives CDR1 SNHLY, CDR2 FYNNEI. V dropped 8 bases and J dropped 0 bases, with 12 bases sitting between them. CDR3 size: 14 residues. CDR3 sequence reads: CASVGTPSTDTQYF. CDR3 in DNA: TGTGCCAGCGTGGGGACACCTAGCACAGATACGCAGTATTTT. Supplemented by reference TRBV2 and TRBJ2-3, the full variable domain reads EPEVTQTPSHQVTQMGQEVILRCVPISNHLYFYWYRQILGQKVEFLVSFYNNEISEKSEIFDDQFSVERPDGSNFTLKIRSTKLEDSAMYFCASVGTPSTDTQYFGPGTRLTVL.

In its sample, this clone was seen a few times. The chain joins TRBV6-5 to TRBJ2-3; 8 nucleotides line up with TRBD2. Germline V CDR1 and CDR2: MNHEY, SVGAGI. V lost 6 bases, J lost 6 bases, and 8 bases stayed unmatched. The CDR3 loop spans 14 amino acids. This CDR3 is CASSLGLGTDTQYF. CDR3 DNA: TGTGCCAGCAGCCTGGGACTAGGGACGGATACGCAGTATTTT.

This chain connects TRBV6-2 or TRBV6-3 to TRBJ2-7; D may be TRBD1 (8 bases). This CDR3 has 15 residues. V was pared by 3 bases and J by 5 bases, with 17 bases between. Germline V gives CDR1 MNHEY, CDR2 SVGEGT. CDR3 coding DNA: TGTGCCAGCAGTTATGTAAGACAGGGGAGGGACGAGCAGTACTTC. Its translation is CASSYVRQGRDEQYF.

CDR3 sequence reads: CASSPGQGLETQYF. The DNA of the CDR3 is TGTGCCAGCAGCCCGGGACAGGGTCTGGAGACCCAGTACTTC. The V gene is TRBV5-4, the J gene TRBJ2-5; 9 bases map to TRBD1. Germline trimming cut 4 bases from V and 5 bases from J; bases unmatched to any gene: 6. The CDR3 spans 14 residues. Germline V gene lookup returns CDR1 SGHNT and CDR2 YYREEE (reference sequence).

The rearrangement links TRBV3-1 (or the pseudogene TRBV3-2) to TRBJ2-5; TRBD1 aligns across 9 bases. This CDR3 spans 15 amino acids. J was trimmed by 4 bases and V by 4 bases; bases with no gene match: 7. The germline V gene encodes CDR1 LGHDT and CDR2 YNNKEL (reference sequence). The CDR3 here is CASSPQGAVGETQYF. The CDR3 coding sequence is TGTGCCAGCAGCCCACAGGGGGCAGTGGGAGAGACCCAGTACTTC.

V is TRBV7-2 and J is TRBJ2-6; D unresolved. The CDR3 is 18 amino acids. Deletions cut 5 bases from V and 3 bases from J, with 20 bases between. The germline V gene encodes CDR1 SGHTA and CDR2 FQGNSA. The CDR3 sequence: CASSRTRSGVSGANVLTF. The CDR3 DNA follows: TGTGCCAGCAGCCGCACCCGGTCGGGCGTAAGTGGGGCCAACGTCCTGACTTTC.

This clone was counted a single time. The chain is built from TRBV7-2 and TRBJ2-1, with TRBD2 identical over 9 bases. The trim removed 2 bases at V and 4 bases at J, leaving 6 bases unmatched. Germline V gene sequence: CDR1 SGHTA, CDR2 FQGNSA. The CDR3 contains 16 residues. In nucleotides, the CDR3 is TGTGCCAGCAGCTTATTTGGGCTAGCGGGGTACAATGAGCAGTTCTTC. Translation gives CASSLFGLAGYNEQFF. The variable domain in full, completed from reference TRBV7-2 and TRBJ2-1, reads GAGVSQSPSNKVTEKGKDVELRCDPISGHTALYWYRQSLGQGLEFLIYFQGNSAPDKSGLPSDRFSAERTGGSVSTLTIQRTQQEDSAVYLCASSLFGLAGYNEQFFGPGTRLTVL.

This clone has a handful of counts. The sample contains more than one DNA sequence encoding this CDR3. The J gene is TRBJ1-2, the V gene TRBV5-1, with D possibly being TRBD1 (5 bases). This CDR3 has 15 amino acids. Germline-derived CDR1 and CDR2 are SGHRS and YFSETQ. The V end lost 1 base, the J end lost 2 bases, and 12 bases lay between the germline ends. Written as DNA, the CDR3 is TGCGCCAGCAGCTTGTCTGGCAGGACAAACTATGGCTACACCTTC. Residues: CASSLSGRTNYGYTF. Variable domain in full (rest from reference TRBV5-1 and TRBJ1-2): KAGVTQTPRYLIKTRGQQVTLSCSPISGHRSVSWYQQTPGQGLQFLFEYFSETQRNKGNFPGRFSGRQFSNSRSEMNVSTLELGDSALYLCASSLSGRTNYGYTFGSGTRLTVV.

V and J are TRBV4-3 and TRBJ1-3; D remains unclear. The germline V and J ends were trimmed by 1 base and 3 bases, with 7 bases remaining between them. The CDR3 contains 14 residues. Germline values: CDR1 LGHNA, CDR2 YSLEER. For the CDR3, the DNA is TGCGCCAGCAGCCAAGGGCCAAATGGAAACACCATATATTTT. Its protein product is CASSQGPNGNTIYF.

CDR3 sequence reads: CASSLSTGEHYGYTF. As DNA, the CDR3 is TGTGCCAGCTCACTGTCGACAGGGGAGCACTATGGCTACACCTTC. The chain carries TRBV18 and TRBJ1-2; 8 bases are shared with TRBD1. The length of the CDR3 is 15 residues. V shed 4 bases and J 3 bases; nucleotides not matched to a gene: 7. The V gene's germline CDR1 is KGHSH and CDR2 LQKENI.

The CDR3 DNA is TGTGCCAGCAGCCAAGAGTATGCAGGTCCCCTGGCCGGGGAGCTGTTTTTT. Translating gives CASSQEYAGPLAGELFF. The chain employs TRBV3-1 (or the pseudogene TRBV3-2) and TRBJ2-2; D not certain. The germline V gene has CDR1 LGHDT and CDR2 YNNKEL (reference sequence). V was pared by 0 bases and J by 6 bases, with 17 bases between. This CDR3 is built from 17 residues.

This clone was seen once. This rearrangement joins TRBV9 to TRBJ2-7; TRBD2 might be the D (5 bases). Trimming left V 0 bases short and J 5 bases short, with 18 bases between. Germline loops: CDR1 SGDLS, CDR2 YYNGEE. The CDR3 consists of 16 residues. CDR3 sequence (DNA): TGTGCCAGCAGCGTAGCTGGGCTAGCCGCCCTCGACGAGCAGTACTTC. Protein product: CASSVAGLAALDEQYF.

V gene TRBV4-1 combines with J gene TRBJ1-4; D not certain. Germline CDR1 reads MGHRA; CDR2 reads YSYEKL. The CDR3 is 14 amino acids. The V and J ends lost 6 bases and 0 bases respectively, with 8 bases between them. The CDR3 spells CASSTSPTNEKLFF. Here the CDR3 DNA reads TGCGCCAGCAGTACTAGTCCAACTAATGAAAAACTGTTTTTT.

In its sample, this clone was seen once. The chain joins TRBV5-1 to TRBJ1-6; D is perhaps TRBD1 (5 bases). The CDR3 runs 19 residues. Germline V gives CDR1 SGHRS, CDR2 YFSETQ. Trimming took off 4 bases at V and 7 bases at J, with 27 bases between the two ends. The CDR3 region has the DNA TGCGCCAGCAGCGCGGTCGGTCTCGGGGGAAGAATGGGGAATTCACCCCTCCACTTT. As protein: CASSAVGLGGRMGNSPLHF. The full variable domain, its missing parts supplied by reference TRBV5-1 and TRBJ1-6, is KAGVTQTPRYLIKTRGQQVTLSCSPISGHRSVSWYQQTPGQGLQFLFEYFSETQRNKGNFPGRFSGRQFSNSRSEMNVSTLELGDSALYLCASSAVGLGGRMGNSPLHFGNGTRLTVT.

The chain combines TRBV4-2 with TRBJ1-2; D is possibly TRBD1 (5 bases). The CDR3 has 15 amino acids. The V end was cut by 0 bases, the J end by 1 base, with 9 bases between. CDR1 and CDR2 from the germline V gene are LGHNA and YNFKEQ. The CDR3 DNA reads as TGTGCCAGCAGCCAAGATCCCGACAGTAACTATGGCTACACCTTC. Its protein is CASSQDPDSNYGYTF.

The V gene is TRBV3-1 (or the pseudogene TRBV3-2), the J gene TRBJ1-2, with unresolved D. This CDR3 region has 16 residues. Germline V gene sequence: CDR1 LGHDT, CDR2 YNNKEL (reference sequence). V gave up 1 base and J gave up 7 bases, with 19 bases separating them. In DNA form, the CDR3 reads TGTGCCAGCAGCCAAGGTCAACGGGGTCCTGCGTTTGGCTACACCTTC. Translation gives CASSQGQRGPAFGYTF.

The chain employs TRBV7-2 and TRBJ1-1; no firm D call. The germline V gene has CDR1 SGHTA and CDR2 FQGNSA. The CDR3 runs to 14 residues. The V and J ends lost 5 bases and 2 bases respectively, with 12 bases between them. CDR3 residues: CASSPPGSNTEAFF. As DNA, the CDR3 is TGTGCCAGCAGCCCCCCGGGGAGCAACACTGAAGCTTTCTTT. The entire variable domain, with the rest obtained from reference TRBV7-2 and TRBJ1-1, is as follows: GAGVSQSPSNKVTEKGKDVELRCDPISGHTALYWYRQSLGQGLEFLIYFQGNSAPDKSGLPSDRFSAERTGGSVSTLTIQRTQQEDSAVYLCASSPPGSNTEAFFGQGTRLTVV.

The chain couples TRBV4-1 to TRBJ1-6; the match to TRBD1 covers 8 bases. This CDR3 has 16 amino acids. CDR1 and CDR2 (germline): MGHRA, YSYEKL. Trimming at V came to 1 base and at J to 2 bases, leaving 1 base not matched to a gene. CDR3 residues: CASSQGTGTYNSPLHF. CDR3 DNA sequence: TGCGCCAGCAGCCAAGGGACAGGGACCTATAATTCACCCCTCCACTTT.

This clone was observed once. The V gene is TRBV7-2, the J gene TRBJ1-1, with 11 bases that match TRBD1. Germline values: CDR1 SGHTA, CDR2 FQGNSA. This CDR3 region has 14 residues. V trimming: 4 bases; J trimming: 5 bases; junction bases outside the gene matches: 3. The CDR3 DNA reads TGTGCCAGCAGCTCGGACAGGGGGCGAACTGAAGCTTTCTTT. It encodes CASSSDRGRTEAFF.

The chain uses TRBV6-2 or TRBV6-3 and TRBJ2-1; no firm D call. The CDR3 contains 14 residues. V was cut by 0 bases and J by 6 bases, with 9 bases left in between. Germline-derived CDR1 and CDR2 are MNHEY and SVGEGT. CDR3 sequence reads: CASSYSVTANEQFF. CDR3 coding DNA: TGTGCCAGCAGTTACTCGGTCACGGCCAATGAGCAGTTCTTC.